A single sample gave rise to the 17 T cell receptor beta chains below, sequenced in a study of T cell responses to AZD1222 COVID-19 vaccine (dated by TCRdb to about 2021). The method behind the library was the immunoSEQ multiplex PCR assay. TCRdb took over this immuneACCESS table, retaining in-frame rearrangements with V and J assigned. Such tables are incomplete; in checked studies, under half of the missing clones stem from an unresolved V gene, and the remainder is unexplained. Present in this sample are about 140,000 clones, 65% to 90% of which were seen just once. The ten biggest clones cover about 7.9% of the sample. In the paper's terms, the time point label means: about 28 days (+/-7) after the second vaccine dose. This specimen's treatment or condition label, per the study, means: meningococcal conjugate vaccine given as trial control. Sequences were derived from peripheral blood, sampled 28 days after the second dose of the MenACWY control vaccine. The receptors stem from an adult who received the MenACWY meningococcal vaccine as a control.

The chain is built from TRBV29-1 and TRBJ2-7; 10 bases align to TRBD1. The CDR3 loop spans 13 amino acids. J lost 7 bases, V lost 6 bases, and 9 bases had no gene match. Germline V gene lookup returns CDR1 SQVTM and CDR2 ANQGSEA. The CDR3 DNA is TGCAGCGTCCAATTGACAGGGGGCGGGGAGCAGTACGTC. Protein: CSVQLTGGGEQYV.

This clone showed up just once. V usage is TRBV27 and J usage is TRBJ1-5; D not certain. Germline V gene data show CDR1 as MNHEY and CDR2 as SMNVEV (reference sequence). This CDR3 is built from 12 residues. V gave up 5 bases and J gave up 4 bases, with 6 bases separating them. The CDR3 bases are TGTGCCAGCAGTCAGAGGAATCAGCCCCAGCATTTT. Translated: CASSQRNQPQHF.

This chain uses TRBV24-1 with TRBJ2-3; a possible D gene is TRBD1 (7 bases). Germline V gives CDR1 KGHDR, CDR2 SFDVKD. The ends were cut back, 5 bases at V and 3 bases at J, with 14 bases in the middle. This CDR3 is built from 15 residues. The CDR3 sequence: CATSAPRGETDTQYF. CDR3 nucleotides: TGTGCCACCAGTGCCCCCAGGGGGGAGACAGATACGCAGTATTTT.

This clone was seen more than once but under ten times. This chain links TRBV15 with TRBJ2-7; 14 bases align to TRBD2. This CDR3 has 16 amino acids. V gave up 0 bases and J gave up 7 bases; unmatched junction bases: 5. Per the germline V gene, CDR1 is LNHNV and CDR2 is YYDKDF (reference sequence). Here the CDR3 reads CATSRDPTSGRGEQYF. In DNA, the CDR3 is TGTGCCACCAGCAGAGATCCGACTAGCGGGAGGGGAGAGCAGTACTTC.

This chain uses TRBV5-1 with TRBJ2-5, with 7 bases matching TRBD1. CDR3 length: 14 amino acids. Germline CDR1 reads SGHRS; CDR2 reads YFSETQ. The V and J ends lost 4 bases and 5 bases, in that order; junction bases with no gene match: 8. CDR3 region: CASSPGQAGETQYF. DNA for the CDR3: TGCGCCAGCAGCCCCGGACAGGCCGGGGAGACCCAGTACTTC.

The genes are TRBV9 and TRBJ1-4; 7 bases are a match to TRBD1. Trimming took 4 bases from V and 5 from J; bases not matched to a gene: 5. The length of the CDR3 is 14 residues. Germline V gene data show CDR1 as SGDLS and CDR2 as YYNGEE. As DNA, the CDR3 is TGTGCCAGCAGCAAGGACAGGACGAATGAAAAACTGTTTTTT. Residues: CASSKDRTNEKLFF.

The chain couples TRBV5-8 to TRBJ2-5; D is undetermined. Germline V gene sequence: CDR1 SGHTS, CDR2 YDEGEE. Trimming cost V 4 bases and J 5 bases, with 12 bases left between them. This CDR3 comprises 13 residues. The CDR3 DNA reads TGTGCCAGCAGCGAGAATCTAAAGGAGACCCAGTACTTC. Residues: CASSENLKETQYF.

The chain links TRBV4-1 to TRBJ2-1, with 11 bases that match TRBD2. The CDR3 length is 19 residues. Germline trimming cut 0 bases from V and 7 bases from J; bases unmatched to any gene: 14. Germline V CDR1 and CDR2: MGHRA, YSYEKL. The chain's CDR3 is CASSQDNWDRGTSGNEQFF. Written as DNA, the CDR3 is TGCGCCAGCAGCCAAGATAATTGGGACCGTGGGACTAGCGGTAATGAGCAGTTCTTC.

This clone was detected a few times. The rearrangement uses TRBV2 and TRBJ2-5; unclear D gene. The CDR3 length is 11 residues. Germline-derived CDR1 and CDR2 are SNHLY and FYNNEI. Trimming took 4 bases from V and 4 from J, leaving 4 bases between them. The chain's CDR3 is CASSALETQYF. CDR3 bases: TGTGCCAGCAGTGCCTTAGAGACCCAGTACTTC.

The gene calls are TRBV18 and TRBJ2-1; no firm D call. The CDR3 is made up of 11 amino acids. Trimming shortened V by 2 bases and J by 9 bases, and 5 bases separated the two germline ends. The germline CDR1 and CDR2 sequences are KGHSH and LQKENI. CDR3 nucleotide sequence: TGTGCCAGCTCACCATCCGGTGAGCAGTTCTTC. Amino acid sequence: CASSPSGEQFF. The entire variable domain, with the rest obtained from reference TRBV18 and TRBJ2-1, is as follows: NAGVMQNPRHLVRRRGQEARLRCSPMKGHSHVYWYRQLPEEGLKFMVYLQKENIIDESGMPKERFSAEFPKEGPSILRIQQVVRGDSAAYFCASSPSGEQFFGPGTRLTVL.

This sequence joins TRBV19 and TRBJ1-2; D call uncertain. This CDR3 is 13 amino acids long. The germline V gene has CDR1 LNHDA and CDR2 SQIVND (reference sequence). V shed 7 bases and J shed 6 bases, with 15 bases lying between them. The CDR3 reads CASTSGRMDGYTF. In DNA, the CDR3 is TGTGCCAGTACTTCAGGACGGATGGATGGCTACACCTTC.

The CDR3 DNA is TGTGCCAGCGCGGACAGAATGGAGCTGTTTTTT. Encoded protein: CASADRMELFF. The chain has TRBV7-7 and TRBJ2-2; D is possibly TRBD1 (6 bases). The length of the CDR3 is 11 residues. CDR1 SSHAT and CDR2 FNYEAQ come from the germline V gene (reference sequence). Trimming cost V 8 bases and J 10 bases, with 11 bases left between them.

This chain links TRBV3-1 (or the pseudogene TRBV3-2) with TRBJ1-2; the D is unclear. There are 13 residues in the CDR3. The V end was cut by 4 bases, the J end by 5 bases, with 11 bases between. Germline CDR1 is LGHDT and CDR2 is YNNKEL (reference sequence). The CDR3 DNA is TGTGCCAGCAGCCGAGACAATACATATGGCTACACCTTC. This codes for CASSRDNTYGYTF.

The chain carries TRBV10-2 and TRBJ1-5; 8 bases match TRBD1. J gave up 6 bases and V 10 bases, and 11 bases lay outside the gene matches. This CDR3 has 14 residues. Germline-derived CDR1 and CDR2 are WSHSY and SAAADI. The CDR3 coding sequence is TGCGCCACCCAGACAGGGGTGAAGGGTCAGCCCCAGCATTTT. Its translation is CATQTGVKGQPQHF.

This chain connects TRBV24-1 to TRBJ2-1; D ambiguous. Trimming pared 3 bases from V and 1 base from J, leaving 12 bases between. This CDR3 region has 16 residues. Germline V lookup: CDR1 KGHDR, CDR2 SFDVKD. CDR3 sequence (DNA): TGTGCCACCAGTGATCTCTGGAGTAGATCCTACAATGAGCAGTTCTTC. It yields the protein CATSDLWSRSYNEQFF.

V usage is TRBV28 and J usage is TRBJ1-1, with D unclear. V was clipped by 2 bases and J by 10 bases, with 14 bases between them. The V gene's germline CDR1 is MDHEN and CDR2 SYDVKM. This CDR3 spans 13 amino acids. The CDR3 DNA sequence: TGTGCCAGCAGTTTAGTCGCTACATCCAGAGCTTTCTTT. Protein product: CASSLVATSRAFF. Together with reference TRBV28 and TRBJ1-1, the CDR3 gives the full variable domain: DVKVTQSSRYLVKRTGEKVFLECVQDMDHENMFWYRQDPGLGLRLIYFSYDVKMKEKGDIPEGYSVSREKKERFSLILESASTNQTSMYLCASSLVATSRAFFGQGTRLTVV.

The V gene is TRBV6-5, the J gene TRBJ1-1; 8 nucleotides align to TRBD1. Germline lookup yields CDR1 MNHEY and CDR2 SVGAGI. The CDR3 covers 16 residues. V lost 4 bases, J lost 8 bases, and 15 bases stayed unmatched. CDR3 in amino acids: CASSFYPTGGGGEAFF. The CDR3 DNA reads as TGTGCCAGCAGTTTTTACCCCACAGGGGGAGGTGGGGAAGCTTTCTTT.